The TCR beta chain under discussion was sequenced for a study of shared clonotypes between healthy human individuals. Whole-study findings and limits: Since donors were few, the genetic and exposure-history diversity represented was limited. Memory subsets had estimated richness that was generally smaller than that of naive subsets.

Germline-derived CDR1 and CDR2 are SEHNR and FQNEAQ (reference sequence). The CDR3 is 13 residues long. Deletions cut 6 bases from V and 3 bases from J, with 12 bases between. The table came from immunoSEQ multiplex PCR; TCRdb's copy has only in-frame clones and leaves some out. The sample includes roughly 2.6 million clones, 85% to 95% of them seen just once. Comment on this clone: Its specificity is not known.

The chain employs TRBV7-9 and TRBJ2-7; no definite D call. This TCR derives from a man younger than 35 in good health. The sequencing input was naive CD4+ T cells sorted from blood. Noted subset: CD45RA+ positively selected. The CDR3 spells CASSRDPIYEQYF. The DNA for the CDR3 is TGTGCCAGCAGTAGAGACCCGATCTACGAGCAGTACTTC.